These T cell receptor beta chains were read from a single sample in a study of PD-1 blockade in classical Hodgkin lymphoma. The assay was immunoSEQ multiplex PCR, and TCRdb's table has in-frame clones only and misses some. The sample lists roughly 41,000 clones; around two thirds were seen once. The sample consisted of peripheral blood mononuclear cells (PBMCs), taken before the fourth cycle of nivolumab. These receptors were obtained from a human donor with classical Hodgkin lymphoma. The CDR3 runs from the conserved cysteine through the conserved F or W. D genes are given only for firm matches. Clone size is stated in some rows and not others, as once, few, many or a class when expanded.

>14|-|TRBV11-2|TRBJ2-5|-
TGTGCCAGCAGCACAGACACTACCCAAGAGACCCAGTACTTC
CASSTDTTQETQYF
>12|-|TRBV2|TRBJ2-3|-
TGTGCCAGCACAACAGCTTCGGATACGCAGTATTTT
CASTTASDTQYF
>19|TRBD2|TRBV2|TRBJ2-3|few
TGTGCCAGCAGTGAAGAAGAGTGGAGCTTTGCGGGGGTCACGAATACGCAGTATTTT
CASSEEEWSFAGVTNTQYF
>14|-|TRBV12-5|TRBJ2-2|-
TGTGCTAGTGGTTTGGGGGGGTCCACCGGGGAGCTGTTTTTT
CASGLGGSTGELFF
>15|-|TRBV11-1|TRBJ1-5|-
TGTGCCAGCAGCTTAGGCCCGGACCCGGGTCAGCCCCAGCATTTT
CASSLGPDPGQPQHF
>12|-|TRBV7-9|TRBJ1-4|-
TGTGCCAGCAGCTCAGGGAATGAAAAACTGTTTTTT
CASSSGNEKLFF
>14|TRBD2|TRBV11-2|TRBJ2-3|few
TGTGCCAGCAGCTTATCTGGGGGGGCAGATACGCAGTATTTT
CASSLSGGADTQYF
>15|-|TRBV12-1|TRBJ2-5|-
TGTGCCAGCAGCCCCCTGGGGGGAATCATAGAGACCCAGTACTTC
CASSPLGGIIETQYF
>16|TRBD1|TRBV11-1|TRBJ2-7|-
TGTGCCAGCAGCTTATTAGGGGGACAGGTGACCTACGAGCAGTACTTC
CASSLLGGQVTYEQYF
>15|-|TRBV10-3|TRBJ1-3|-
TGTGCCATCAGCGGGGAGGCTTTCTCTGGAAACACCATATATTTT
CAISGEAFSGNTIYF
>14|-|TRBV28|TRBJ1-1|-
TGTGCCAGCAGTTTACTTGCGGTGAACACTGAAGCTTTCTTT
CASSLLAVNTEAFF
>18|-|TRBV10-3|TRBJ1-5|few
TGTGCCATCAGTGAACGAGCGACGGACTACTATAGCAATCAGCCCCAGCATTTT
CAISERATDYYSNQPQHF
>16|TRBD1|TRBV25-1|TRBJ1-6|-
TGTGCCAGCAGTGCGCCCGGGACAGGAAATAATTCACCCCTCCACTTT
CASSAPGTGNNSPLHF
>15|-|TRBV7-9|TRBJ2-1|-
TGTGCCAGCGGGGTATGGTCGGAGGTTAACAATGAGCAGTTCTTC
CASGVWSEVNNEQFF
>14|-|TRBV6-5|TRBJ2-1|-
TGTGCCAGCAGTTACTCGACATATTATAATGAGCAGTTCTTC
CASSYSTYYNEQFF
>16|-|TRBV23-1|TRBJ1-2|-
TGCGCCAGCAGTCAATCCCTTCAGGGGCAGGGGATTGGCTACACCTTC
CASSQSLQGQGIGYTF
>15|-|TRBV7-2|TRBJ1-2|-
TGTGCCAGCAGCTTAGACCTTACGGGCATCTATGGCTACACCTTC
CASSLDLTGIYGYTF
>17|TRBD2|TRBV25-1|TRBJ2-3|-
TGTGCCAGCAGTGAATCGGTGATAGCGGGGGGGCAAGATACGCAGTATTTT
CASSESVIAGGQDTQYF
>15|-|TRBV27|TRBJ1-3|-
TGTGCCAGCAGTTTTGGGCCGGCCCTTGGAAACACCATATATTTT
CASSFGPALGNTIYF
>16|-|TRBV5-4|TRBJ2-1|-
TGTGCCAGCAGCCTGATGCAGGGGCTTCCTTACAATGAGCAGTTCTTC
CASSLMQGLPYNEQFF
>14|-|TRBV7-2|TRBJ2-1|-
TGTGCCAGCAGCCCAGGGGGGGCCTACAATGAGCAGTTCTTC
CASSPGGAYNEQFF
>13|TRBD1|TRBV29-1|TRBJ1-2|-
TGCAGCGTTGGGGGACAGGGGGACAATGGCTACACCTTC
CSVGGQGDNGYTF
>18|-|TRBV12-2|TRBJ1-3|-
TGTGCAAGTCGCTTAGGGGGACAAGGGAAGGATTGTGGAAACACCATATATTTT
CASRLGGQGKDCGNTIYF
>15|-|TRBV19|TRBJ1-6|-
TGTGCCAGTAGTACGCAGACCGAAGATAATTCACCCCTCCACTTT
CASSTQTEDNSPLHF
>14|-|TRBV18|TRBJ2-7|-
TGTGCCAGCTCGCCTCCGGCCCGCGCCTACGAGCAGTACTTC
CASSPPARAYEQYF
>14|-|TRBV7-2|TRBJ1-1|-
TGTGCCAGCAGCTTCATGAGGGGGAACACTGAAGCTTTCTTT
CASSFMRGNTEAFF
>14|-|TRBV6-6|TRBJ2-3|-
TGTGCCAGCAGTTTCCGACAGGACACAGATACGCAGTATTTT
CASSFRQDTDTQYF
>15|TRBD1|TRBV9|TRBJ1-4|-
TGTGCCAGCAGCGTAGAGGGACAGGGTAATGAAAAACTGTTTTTT
CASSVEGQGNEKLFF
>15|-|TRBV5-6|TRBJ1-6|few
TGTGCCAGCAGCTTGGCCGGACTTTTTCATTCACCCCTCCACTTT
CASSLAGLFHSPLHF
>14|-|TRBV4-1|TRBJ2-1|-
TGCGCCAGCAGCCAACTCTCGACCTACAATGAGCAGTTCTTC
CASSQLSTYNEQFF
>14|TRBD1|TRBV14|TRBJ1-1|few
TGTGCCAGCAGCCAAGTCGACAGGGACACTGAAGCTTTCTTT
CASSQVDRDTEAFF
>14|TRBD2|TRBV27|TRBJ2-5|few
TGTGCCAGCAGGTTTACGGGGGGGCAAGAGACCCAGTACTTC
CASRFTGGQETQYF